Shown below are 25 T cell receptor beta chains from a single sample sequenced in a study of shared clonotypes between healthy human individuals (dated by TCRdb to 2020 to 2022). The protocol used for the library was the immunoSEQ multiplex PCR assay. The clones in this table, taken by TCRdb from immuneACCESS, are in-frame only. Not every clone is retained; where verified, under half of the shortfall comes from an unresolved V gene, and the cause of the rest is unknown. The sample has fewer than 1.4 million clones on record, around three quarters of them singletons. The ten largest clones capture 0.5% to 0.65% of the sample. Sequenced material: memory CD4+ T cells from PBMCs. Reading the label with the study, this specimen's cell subset or site is: CD45RA-negative fraction. These receptors were taken from a man younger than 35 in good health. Some clones in this sample may be carry-over from other donors' samples.

V gene TRBV5-1 combines with J gene TRBJ2-7; D might be TRBD2 (5 bases). The CDR3 covers 13 residues. Per germline, CDR1 SGHRS and CDR2 YFSETQ. V was shortened by 5 bases and J by 0 bases, with 9 bases between the two germline ends. The CDR3 is CASRDGNSYEQYF. For the CDR3, the DNA is TGCGCCAGCAGAGACGGGAACTCCTACGAGCAGTACTTC.

This rearrangement joins TRBV30 to TRBJ1-3; D ambiguous. Germline CDR1 and CDR2: GTSNPN and SVGIG (reference sequence). V gave up 4 bases and J gave up 1 base, with 11 bases separating them. The CDR3 loop spans 14 amino acids. In nucleotides, the CDR3 is TGTGCCTGGAATGACGATTCGTCTGGAAACACCATATATTTT. Its translation: CAWNDDSSGNTIYF.

As to this clone: A read error is likely here: a far larger clone is one base away. Other nucleotide sequences from this sample produce the same CDR3. This chain connects TRBV7-3 to TRBJ2-7; 13 positions match TRBD2. Germline CDR1 is SGHTA and CDR2 is FQGTGA. The CDR3 runs to 16 residues. CDR3 in DNA: TGTGCCAGCAGCCGGACAGGGACTAGCGGGACCTACGAGCAATACTTC. Protein product: CASSRTGTSGTYEQYF. Full variable domain (remainder filled in from reference TRBV7-3 and TRBJ2-7): GAGVSQTPSNKVTEKGKYVELRCDPISGHTALYWYRQSLGQGPEFLIYFQGTGAADDSGLPNDRFFAVRPEGSVSTLKIQRTERGDSAVYLCASSRTGTSGTYEQYFGPGTRLTVT.

Here the CDR3 DNA reads TGTGCCAGCAGCTTAGGGTTGGGGTTCACAGATACGCAGTATTTT. Translating it yields CASSLGLGFTDTQYF. V gene TRBV7-9 combines with J gene TRBJ2-3; D gene ambiguous. V was shortened by 1 base and J by 2 bases, with 10 bases between the two germline ends. The germline gives CDR1 SEHNR, CDR2 FQNEAQ (reference sequence). CDR3 length equals 15 residues.

The count of this clone is one. Written as DNA, the CDR3 is TGCGCCAGCAGCTTGGAGCCCTACAATGAGCAGTTCTTC. It yields the protein CASSLEPYNEQFF. This chain links TRBV5-1 with TRBJ2-1; D ambiguous. The ends were cut back, 0 bases at V and 2 bases at J, with 3 bases in the middle. The germline V gene has CDR1 SGHRS and CDR2 YFSETQ. The CDR3 covers 13 residues.

This chain links TRBV4-1 with TRBJ1-3, with D unresolved. The V gene lost 5 bases and the J gene lost 4 bases, with 6 bases spanning the gap. This CDR3 spans 12 amino acids. CDR1 is MGHRA, CDR2 YSYEKL, per germline. Written as DNA, the CDR3 is TGCGCCAGCAGCTTTAGCGGAAACACCATATATTTT. This sequence encodes CASSFSGNTIYF.

This clone has only one observation. This chain uses TRBV6-1 with TRBJ1-5; D gene uncertain. V was pared by 7 bases and J by 2 bases, with 9 bases between. Germline V gives CDR1 MNHNS, CDR2 SASEGT. The CDR3 is 13 residues long. In DNA form, the CDR3 reads TGTGCCAGCAAAGACACAGGCAATCAGCCCCAGCATTTT. Protein product: CASKDTGNQPQHF.

V is TRBV11-3 and J is TRBJ2-7; no definite D call. The germline CDR1 and CDR2 sequences are SGHNT and YENEEA. This CDR3 is built from 12 residues. The V and J ends lost 5 bases and 0 bases respectively, with 5 bases between them. The CDR3 DNA reads as TGTGCCAGCAGCGTGAGCTCCTACGAGCAGTACTTC. It codes for CASSVSSYEQYF.

This sequence joins TRBV7-9 and TRBJ2-7; 13 nucleotides agree with TRBD2. CDR3 length: 15 residues. V lost 5 bases, J lost 6 bases, and 7 bases stayed unmatched. Germline CDR1 reads SEHNR; CDR2 reads FQNEAQ (reference sequence). For the CDR3, the DNA is TGTGCCAGCAGCCTACTACTAGCGGGAGGGAGCGAGCAGTACTTC. Protein: CASSLLLAGGSEQYF.

The chain's CDR3 is CASSLGFGGVGNTIYF. Here the CDR3 DNA reads TGTGCCAGCAGCTTGGGTTTCGGGGGGGTCGGAAACACCATATATTTT. This chain links TRBV5-4 with TRBJ1-3; the D gene is possibly TRBD1 (5 bases). Germline lookup yields CDR1 SGHNT and CDR2 YYREEE (reference sequence). This CDR3 spans 16 amino acids. With 0 bases removed from V and 4 bases from J, the gap between germline ends came to 14 bases.

The V call is TRBV30, the J call TRBJ1-2, with 11 bases matching TRBD1. This CDR3 spans 13 amino acids. V gave up 2 bases and J gave up 8 bases; unmatched junction bases: 4. Germline lookup yields CDR1 GTSNPN and CDR2 SVGIG (reference sequence). The DNA for the CDR3 is TGTGCCTGGAGTCCCGGACAGGGGGCAGGCTACACCTTC. This codes for CAWSPGQGAGYTF. The entire variable domain, with the rest obtained from reference TRBV30 and TRBJ1-2, is as follows: SQTIHQWPATLVQPVGSPLSLECTVEGTSNPNLYWYRQAAGRGLQLLFYSVGIGQISSEVPQNLSASRPQDRQFILSSKKLLLSDSGFYLCAWSPGQGAGYTFGSGTRLTVV.

The chain has TRBV29-1 and TRBJ1-1; D call uncertain. V gave up 5 bases and J gave up 3 bases, with 19 bases separating them. The CDR3 has 15 amino acids. Germline V lookup: CDR1 SQVTM, CDR2 ANQGSEA. CDR3 in amino acids: CSVPLRQAPYTEAFF. The CDR3 bases are TGCAGCGTTCCCCTAAGGCAGGCGCCCTACACTGAAGCTTTCTTT.

The rearrangement joins TRBV9 to TRBJ2-1; TRBD2 matches at 9 bases. CDR1 is SGDLS, CDR2 YYNGEE, per germline. The ends lost 2 bases at V and 8 bases at J; junction bases unmatched: 11. The CDR3 is 16 amino acids. The chain's CDR3 is CASSVSGSTPGDEQFF. The CDR3 region has the DNA TGTGCCAGCAGCGTTAGCGGGAGTACTCCTGGGGATGAGCAGTTCTTC.

Worth noting for this clone: A far larger clone is a single base away, which makes a read error likely. No conserved phenylalanine or tryptophan is present at the end of the CDR3, so a read error is the likely explanation. The chain joins TRBV6-6 to TRBJ2-7; 9 bases agree with TRBD2. Germline CDR1 MNHNY, CDR2 SVGAGI (reference sequence). The CDR3 is made up of 15 amino acids. V lost 7 bases to trimming and J lost 4 bases; unmatched junction nucleotides: 11. CDR3 DNA: TGTGCCAGCAATCCAGCGGGAGGACTGACATACGAGCAGTACCTC. Residues: CASNPAGGLTYEQYL.

V gene TRBV4-3 combines with J gene TRBJ2-1, with D possibly being TRBD1 (6 bases). Germline loops: CDR1 LGHNA, CDR2 YSLEER. V lost 0 bases and J lost 0, with 12 bases in between. The CDR3 covers 17 residues. The CDR3 nucleotides read TGCGCCAGCAGCCAAGAAGGGGGTGTGAGCTCCTACAATGAGCAGTTCTTC. Protein sequence: CASSQEGGVSSYNEQFF.

CDR3 residues: CASSPTGFSYEQYF. The CDR3 DNA reads as TGCGCCAGCAGCCCTACAGGGTTCTCCTACGAGCAGTACTTC. The chain recombines TRBV5-1 with TRBJ2-7, with D maybe TRBD1 (6 bases). V was shortened by 4 bases and J by 0 bases, with 11 bases between the two germline ends. The CDR3 is 14 amino acids. The V gene's germline CDR1 is SGHRS and CDR2 YFSETQ.

On this clone itself: Other DNA sequences in the sample encode the same CDR3. The V and J genes are TRBV9 and TRBJ2-3, with D uncertain. V was shortened by 0 bases and J by 5 bases, with 4 bases between the two germline ends. This CDR3 comprises 12 residues. Germline assignment: CDR1 SGDLS and CDR2 YYNGEE. The CDR3 nucleotides read TGTGCCAGCAGCGTAGTGGAAGATACGCAGTATTTT. As protein: CASSVVEDTQYF.

J is TRBJ2-7 and V is TRBV25-1, with unresolved D. Germline V gives CDR1 MGHDK, CDR2 SYGVNS. V was clipped by 2 bases and J by 3 bases, with 5 bases between them. The length of the CDR3 is 12 residues. The DNA for the CDR3 is TGTGCCAGCAGTGAAACGCGCTACGAGCAGTACTTC. This sequence encodes CASSETRYEQYF.

Details on this clone: Other DNA sequences in the same sample also yield this CDR3. This sequence joins TRBV30 and TRBJ2-5; D call uncertain. V lost 0 bases and J 5 bases, leaving 7 bases between the germline ends. Germline CDR1 is GTSNPN and CDR2 is SVGIG (reference sequence). The length of the CDR3 is 12 residues. The CDR3 loop is CAWSVSGETQYF. The CDR3, as DNA: TGTGCCTGGAGTGTTTCGGGCGAGACCCAGTACTTC. Variable domain in full (rest from reference TRBV30 and TRBJ2-5): SQTIHQWPATLVQPVGSPLSLECTVEGTSNPNLYWYRQAAGRGLQLLFYSVGIGQISSEVPQNLSASRPQDRQFILSSKKLLLSDSGFYLCAWSVSGETQYFGPGTRLLVL.

The chain recombines TRBV7-2 with TRBJ2-2; D is uncertain. Germline CDR1 reads SGHTA; CDR2 reads FQGNSA. Trimming left V 4 bases short and J 7 bases short, with 19 bases between. The CDR3 has 16 amino acids. CDR3 DNA sequence: TGTGCCAGCAGCTGGCACAAAGCGATACAAAGCGGGGAGCTGTTTTTT. This encodes CASSWHKAIQSGELFF.

The rearrangement joins TRBV7-2 to TRBJ1-5; D call uncertain. Trimming stripped 3 bases from V and 7 bases from J, with 10 bases between. This CDR3 has 13 residues. CDR1 is SGHTA and CDR2 is FQGNSA in the germline V gene. The CDR3 sequence: CASSFTHGQPQHF. The CDR3 coding sequence is TGTGCCAGCAGCTTTACGCATGGCCAGCCCCAGCATTTT.

CDR3 nucleotides: TGTGCCAGCAGTTCACGGTTGTGGGAGACCCAGTACTTC. Translated: CASSSRLWETQYF. The rearrangement joins TRBV7-2 to TRBJ2-5; D unclear. The CDR3 totals 13 residues. V lost 6 bases to trimming and J lost 5 bases, with 13 bases between them. The germline CDR1 and CDR2 sequences are SGHTA and FQGNSA.

Points on this clone: One end of the junction varies from germline; a read error may be responsible. V gene TRBV28 combines with J gene TRBJ1-3; the D is unclear. Germline loops: CDR1 MDHEN, CDR2 SYDVKM. The CDR3 is 14 amino acids. The CDR3 loop reads CASSSRRSGNTIFF. The CDR3 nucleotides are TGTGCCAGCAGCAGTCGAAGGTCTGGAAACACCATATTTTTT. Drawing the rest from reference TRBV28 and TRBJ1-3, the complete variable domain is DVKVTQSSRYLVKRTGEKVFLECVQDMDHENMFWYRQDPGLGLRLIYFSYDVKMKEKGDIPEGYSVSREKKERFSLILESASTNQTSMYLCASSSRRSGNTIFFGEGSWLTVV.

The chain couples TRBV6-1 to TRBJ1-2; D not certain. CDR3 length equals 13 residues. V lost 10 bases and J 4 bases, leaving 16 bases between the germline ends. CDR1 is MNHNS and CDR2 is SASEGT in the germline V gene. The CDR3 DNA is TGTGCCACCTCATTAAATTCGTTCTATGGCTACACCTTC. Its protein is CATSLNSFYGYTF.

This clone appeared a single time. The chain carries TRBV4-2 and TRBJ2-5, with D perhaps assigned TRBD1 or TRBD2 (5 bases each). The CDR3 has 16 amino acids. Germline V gives CDR1 LGHNA, CDR2 YNFKEQ. Trimming removed 1 base at V and 0 bases at J, with 12 bases between. CDR3 amino acids: CASSQGSEGNQETQYF. CDR3 bases: TGTGCCAGCAGCCAAGGGAGTGAGGGGAACCAAGAGACCCAGTACTTC.